This T cell receptor (beta chain) is drawn from a study of shared clonotypes between healthy human individuals (dated by TCRdb to 2020 to 2021). Turning to the overall study: The cohort included three men and a couple of women between 18 and 49 years of age. For each donor, three plates each were used for CD4 naive and CD4 memory, two plates were used for CD8 naive, and one plate was used for CD8 memory. To estimate repertoire size and how much clonotype sharing occurs between individuals, the study deeply sequenced the blood TCR repertoires of roughly 5 healthy adults. Libraries were prepared and TCR repertoires were sequenced by different laboratories using diverse techniques, in order to increase sequencing depth and limit assay-specific biases. Between about 0.8 and 9.5 billion PBMCs per donor were obtained by leukapheresis.

The investigation overall reported the following: Higher generation probabilities were observed for clonotypes shared by all four sorted-subset donors than for non-shared clonotypes. Larger estimated clonotype richness was generally found for naive subsets than for memory subsets. The small number of donors limited the genetic and exposure-history diversity represented. Sampling was restricted to blood, and TCR repertoires in tissues likely differ from the TCR repertoires found in blood. Pairwise subsampling indicated that sequencing depth was expected to affect the degree of clonotype sharing among donors. Across four donors, 5% to 6% of naive CD4, roughly 3.5% of naive CD8, under 2.5% of memory CD4, and around 0.4% of memory CD8 clonotypes were shared. Incomplete sequencing was indicated by rarefaction of sorted-subset datasets, despite the large sequencing depth.

The donors were healthy, HIV-negative adults with no recently reported acute infections or vaccinations. All donors were Caucasian adults living in Nashville, Tennessee, USA. CD4+ T cells were enriched through magnetic negative selection, after which naive cells were positively selected on CD45RA and the remaining negative fraction served as the memory subset. Blood was obtained by leukapheresis, after which PBMCs were separated by Ficoll-Histopaque density gradient centrifugation and cryopreserved in liquid nitrogen vapor phase. Purity and quantity of every magnetically sorted T cell population were checked by analytical flow cytometry. From each sorted fraction, genomic DNA was isolated and quantified by UV absorbance on a Nanodrop 2000c. Using the deep immunoSEQ assay, TCR CDR3 regions were amplified from genomic DNA by multiplex PCR. Extracted genomic DNA from each cell subset was spread evenly across all wells of several immunoSEQ 96-well plates, with each plate serving as a replicate. For sorted subsets, each replicate PCR was loaded with approximately 0.2 ug genomic DNA, equivalent to 30,000 to 35,000 T cell genomes. The purified libraries were quantified using a Qubit 3.0 fluorometer, sized with a Bioanalyzer 2100, and then quantified again using the KAPA Library Quantification kit. A separate single-read 150-cycle Illumina NextSeq 550 flow cell was used to sequence each immunoSEQ 96-well plate. Per the original workflow: Because only junctional sequences without quality scores were contained in the immunoSEQ output, filtering matching that applied to full-length reads could not be performed. To assign V/J genes and CDR3, sequences were annotated using PyIR, a Python wrapper for IgBLAST v1.9, with IMGT germline references. Reads with weak V/J assignments (E-value above 1e-6), missing CDR3, stop codons, out-of-frame junctions, or ambiguous translated residues were removed. A V3J clonotype was defined by an identical inferred V gene, J gene, and CDR3 amino acid sequence. To compute the percentage overlap between repertoires, the number of shared unique clonotypes was divided by the size of the smaller repertoire. Three approaches were used to assess repertoire richness: RTK rarefaction, the Chao1 estimator, and Recon v2.1 estimates of unobserved clonotypes. Generation probabilities for all TCRbeta clonotypes obtained by the gDNA method from a handful of donors were computed using OLGA. The clones in this table, taken by TCRdb from immuneACCESS, are in-frame only. Not every clone is retained; where verified, under half of the shortfall comes from an unresolved V gene, and the cause of the rest is unknown. V, J and clone size are taken as reported in that table, and D and trimming were inferred from the DNA itself. The sample records 950,000 to 1,100,000 clones, roughly 74% of which are singletons. The ten largest clones capture roughly 0.62% of the sample.

V is pruned by 0 bases and J by 3 bases, leaving 5 bases of the junction without a gene match. Its CDR3 holds 15 amino acids, cysteine through phenylalanine. This entry keeps only the CDR3 DNA: 45 bases, framed from base 1. Via the germline V gene (reference sequence), CDR1 is SGHNT and CDR2 YYREEE. About this clone itself: Its target antigen remains unknown. The record has no base qualities; no much larger clone is one base away.

Source material: memory CD4+ T cells from PBMCs. In light of the paper, this sample's cell subset or site label describes: CD45RA-negative fraction. Rearrangement joined TRBV5-4 to TRBJ1-2, with 7 bases in between that match TRBD1. The origin of this receptor is a man between 18 and 35 years old in good health. Some clones in this sample may be carry-over from other donors' samples. The CDR3 reads as follows: CASSLVQGVDYGYTF. The DNA sequence is TGTGCCAGCAGCTTGGTCCAGGGGGTGGACTATGGCTACACCTTC. Where the CDR3 stops, the reference TRBV5-4 and TRBJ1-2 genes take over; the full variable domain is ETGVTQSPTHLIKTRGQQVTLRCSSQSGHNTVSWYQQALGQGPQFIFQYYREEENGRGNFPPRFSGLQFPNYSSELNVNALELDDSALYLCASSLVQGVDYGYTFGSGTRLTVV.